The 26 T cell receptor beta chains presented below share a single source sample, sequenced in a study of T cell responses to AZD1222 COVID-19 vaccine. The repertoire was sequenced with immunoSEQ multiplex PCR; TCRdb's copy has only in-frame clones and lacks some. The repertoire holds 190,000 or so clones, with 80% to 95% as singletons. Here the sequenced sample was peripheral blood, taken 28 days after the second AZD1222 dose. The receptors derive from an adult who received the AZD1222 COVID-19 vaccine.

The rearrangement joins TRBV5-4 to TRBJ2-3; a weak D match, TRBD2 (6 bases). CDR1 SGHNT and CDR2 YYREEE come from the germline V gene (reference sequence). V lost 0 bases, J lost 1 base, and 12 bases lay in between. This CDR3 region has 16 residues. The CDR3 region has the DNA TGTGCCAGCAGCTTGGAATCATGGGAGGGCACAGATACGCAGTATTTT. Amino acid sequence: CASSLESWEGTDTQYF.

V gene TRBV6-2 or TRBV6-3 combines with J gene TRBJ2-7, with 7 bases fitting TRBD2. The CDR3 has 13 amino acids. Trimming cost V 3 bases and J 5 bases; bases outside gene matches: 4. Per germline, CDR1 MNHEY and CDR2 SVGEGT. Here the CDR3 reads CASSYLAGDEQYF. The CDR3 bases are TGTGCCAGCAGTTATTTGGCGGGAGACGAGCAGTACTTC.

V and J are TRBV30 and TRBJ2-7, with a tentative D call TRBD1 (6 bases). This CDR3 comprises 11 residues. Between the trimmed V and J ends, which lost 3 bases and 6 bases, there was a span of 9 bases. Germline V gene lookup returns CDR1 GTSNPN and CDR2 SVGIG (reference sequence). Here the CDR3 DNA reads TGTGCCTGGAGCTCCAGGGGCGAGCAGTACTTC. Translation: CAWSSRGEQYF.

V gene TRBV5-1 combines with J gene TRBJ2-3; 10 positions agree with TRBD2. CDR1 is SGHRS, CDR2 YFSETQ, per germline. CDR3 length: 15 residues. V was clipped by 1 base and J by 3 bases; unmatched bases: 2. The CDR3 loop reads CASSLTSGTTDTQYF. The CDR3 nucleotides are TGCGCCAGCAGCTTGACTAGCGGGACAACAGATACGCAGTATTTT.

This chain joins TRBV11-3 and TRBJ2-7, with TRBD2 matching 8 bases. J was trimmed by 3 bases and V by 4 bases; bases with no gene match: 2. The CDR3 totals 13 residues. Germline CDR1 SGHNT, CDR2 YENEEA. The CDR3 nucleotides read TGTGCCAGCAGCTATGGGACTAGCTACGAGCAGTACTTC. It specifies CASSYGTSYEQYF. Supplemented by reference TRBV11-3 and TRBJ2-7, the full variable domain reads EAGVVQSPRYKIIEKKQPVAFWCNPISGHNTLYWYLQNLGQGPELLIRYENEEAVDDSQLPKDRFSAERLKGVDSTLKIQPAELGDSAVYLCASSYGTSYEQYFGPGTRLTVT.

This chain uses TRBV6-2 or TRBV6-3 with TRBJ2-1; 7 nucleotides line up with TRBD2. Per the germline V gene, CDR1 is MNHEY and CDR2 is SVGEGT. This CDR3 is 15 amino acids long. Trimming took 5 bases from V and 3 from J; bases not matched to a gene: 7. For the CDR3, the DNA is TGTGCCAGCAGTGAGAAAGCGGGATACTACAATGAGCAGTTCTTC. Translating gives CASSEKAGYYNEQFF.

This chain uses TRBV18 with TRBJ1-2; D is unclear. The V end lost 3 bases, the J end lost 8 bases, and 13 bases lay between the germline ends. CDR1 KGHSH and CDR2 LQKENI come from the germline V gene. There are 13 residues in the CDR3. CDR3 sequence reads: CASSPDTLTGYTF. Here the CDR3 DNA reads TGTGCCAGCTCACCCGATACCCTCACGGGCTACACCTTC.

The chain is built from TRBV7-3 and TRBJ2-1; perhaps TRBD2 as D (5 bases). Germline lookup yields CDR1 SGHTA and CDR2 FQGTGA. Trimming left V 1 base short and J 8 bases short, with 21 bases between. CDR3 length: 17 residues. CDR3 DNA sequence: TGTGCCAGCAGCTTAAACCAGGACTCCCCAAAGTCGGATGAGCAGTTCTTC. Its protein product is CASSLNQDSPKSDEQFF.

The chain recombines TRBV29-1 with TRBJ1-1; no clear D. V dropped 4 bases and J dropped 0 bases, with 9 bases sitting between them. CDR3 size: 13 residues. CDR1 SQVTM and CDR2 ANQGSEA come from the germline V gene. For the CDR3, the DNA is TGCAGCGTTGGAGGACGGTTGAACACTGAAGCTTTCTTT. It specifies CSVGGRLNTEAFF.

The V and J genes are TRBV18 and TRBJ1-1, with D tentatively TRBD1 (5 bases). V was pared by 3 bases and J by 3 bases, with 11 bases between. From germline, CDR1 is KGHSH and CDR2 LQKENI. The CDR3 contains 14 residues. In nucleotides, the CDR3 is TGTGCCAGCTCACCCCAGGGTTCCGACACTGAAGCTTTCTTT. Its protein is CASSPQGSDTEAFF.

The gene calls are TRBV27 and TRBJ1-6, with D possibly being TRBD1 (6 bases). CDR1 and CDR2 from the germline V gene are MNHEY and SMNVEV (reference sequence). CDR3 length equals 15 residues. Trimming removed 4 bases from V and 10 bases from J, with 17 bases in between. CDR3 protein: CASSSQQGMGSPLHF. The CDR3 bases are TGTGCCAGCAGTTCTCAACAGGGAATGGGGTCACCCCTCCACTTT.

The V and J genes are TRBV7-2 and TRBJ2-1, with 8 bases matching TRBD1. Germline V gene sequence: CDR1 SGHTA, CDR2 FQGNSA. Trimming took 4 bases from V and 4 from J; bases not matched to a gene: 3. CDR3 length equals 14 residues. The DNA of the CDR3 is TGTGCCAGCAGCTCACGGACAGGGTACAATGAGCAGTTCTTC. Amino acids: CASSSRTGYNEQFF. The variable domain in full, completed from reference TRBV7-2 and TRBJ2-1, reads GAGVSQSPSNKVTEKGKDVELRCDPISGHTALYWYRQSLGQGLEFLIYFQGNSAPDKSGLPSDRFSAERTGGSVSTLTIQRTQQEDSAVYLCASSSRTGYNEQFFGPGTRLTVL.

This sequence joins TRBV9 and TRBJ1-1, with 8 bases matching TRBD1. Looked up from germline, CDR1 is SGDLS and CDR2 is YYNGEE. The CDR3 contains 15 residues. The junction had 7 bases not matched to a gene; V was cut back by 3 bases and J by 3 bases. Written as DNA, the CDR3 is TGTGCCAGCAGCGGTGGGGGACAGGCATACACTGAAGCTTTCTTT. It specifies CASSGGGQAYTEAFF.

The chain uses TRBV6-2 or TRBV6-3 and TRBJ2-7, with D tentatively TRBD1 (5 bases). Germline V gives CDR1 MNHEY, CDR2 SVGEGT. V was clipped by 0 bases and J by 10 bases, with 19 bases between them. The length of the CDR3 is 15 residues. The CDR3 protein is CASSYSRQQIGVQYF. CDR3 sequence (DNA): TGTGCCAGCAGTTACTCGAGACAGCAAATAGGAGTCCAGTACTTC.

The chain is built from TRBV23-1 and TRBJ1-1; TRBD1 matches at 7 bases. TRBV23-1 is marked as an open reading frame, function uncertain. This CDR3 region has 16 residues. J lost 4 bases, V lost 5 bases, and 13 bases had no gene match. The CDR3 loop is CASSTRDRDESTEAFF. The CDR3, as DNA: TGCGCCAGCAGTACACGTGACAGGGACGAGAGCACTGAAGCTTTCTTT.

V is TRBV28 and J is TRBJ1-6; 9 bases align to TRBD1. V shed 8 bases, J shed 10 bases, and the junction held 12 bases outside the gene matches. Germline V gene sequence: CDR1 MDHEN, CDR2 SYDVKM. The CDR3 covers 15 residues. The CDR3 DNA follows: TGTGCCAGCGCTCAACAGGGGGCAAGTCGGTCACCCCTCCACTTT. It encodes CASAQQGASRSPLHF. Supplemented by reference TRBV28 and TRBJ1-6, the full variable domain reads DVKVTQSSRYLVKRTGEKVFLECVQDMDHENMFWYRQDPGLGLRLIYFSYDVKMKEKGDIPEGYSVSREKKERFSLILESASTNQTSMYLCASAQQGASRSPLHFGNGTRLTVT.

The V gene is TRBV11-3, the J gene TRBJ2-5; D remains unclear. V lost 5 bases, J lost 3 bases, and 13 bases lay in between. The CDR3 is 14 amino acids. Germline V gives CDR1 SGHNT, CDR2 YENEEA. The CDR3 DNA is TGTGCCAGCAGCCAACCTGGACCGAAAGAGACCCAGTACTTC. Translating gives CASSQPGPKETQYF. Together with reference TRBV11-3 and TRBJ2-5, the CDR3 gives the full variable domain: EAGVVQSPRYKIIEKKQPVAFWCNPISGHNTLYWYLQNLGQGPELLIRYENEEAVDDSQLPKDRFSAERLKGVDSTLKIQPAELGDSAVYLCASSQPGPKETQYFGPGTRLLVL.

The J gene is TRBJ2-7, the V gene TRBV4-3, with TRBD2 matching over 11 bases. The CDR3 has 15 residues. V gave up 1 base and J gave up 4 bases; unmatched junction bases: 3. Germline CDR1 is LGHNA and CDR2 is YSLEER. The CDR3: CASSQGLAGTYEQYF. The DNA for the CDR3 is TGCGCCAGCAGCCAAGGACTAGCGGGGACGTACGAGCAGTACTTC.

The gene calls are TRBV11-2 and TRBJ2-7; TRBD2 might be the D (5 bases). V shed 5 bases and J shed 2 bases, with 10 bases lying between them. Germline lookup yields CDR1 SGHAT and CDR2 FQNNGV. The CDR3 has 13 residues. In DNA form, the CDR3 reads TGTGCCAGCAGCCCCGGGATGGCCTACGAGCAGTACTTC. Protein: CASSPGMAYEQYF.

V usage is TRBV4-1 and J usage is TRBJ1-2, with D possibly being TRBD1 (5 bases). The CDR3 has 18 residues. Germline lookup yields CDR1 MGHRA and CDR2 YSYEKL. Trimming cost V 4 bases and J 2 bases, with 23 bases left between them. CDR3 sequence reads: CASSPWSVEGEGNYGYTF. In DNA, the CDR3 is TGCGCCAGCAGCCCCTGGTCTGTGGAGGGCGAGGGGAACTATGGCTACACCTTC.

The chain carries TRBV5-1 and TRBJ2-7, with D tentatively TRBD2 (5 bases). CDR3 length: 15 residues. Germline assignment: CDR1 SGHRS and CDR2 YFSETQ. The V gene lost 2 bases and the J gene lost 5 bases, with 17 bases spanning the gap. The CDR3 DNA follows: TGCGCCAGCAGCTTTTCCGACTGGGAGAATGACGAGCAGTACTTC. Translated, it gives CASSFSDWENDEQYF.

V gene TRBV2 combines with J gene TRBJ1-4, with D maybe TRBD1 (5 bases). Trimming pared 8 bases from V and 4 bases from J, leaving 11 bases between. The CDR3 extends over 13 amino acids. Germline CDR1 and CDR2: SNHLY and FYNNEI. CDR3 in DNA: TGTGCCAGCGGGGGTTGGGGTAATGAAAAACTGTTTTTT. This sequence encodes CASGGWGNEKLFF.

The V call is TRBV7-3, the J call TRBJ2-2, with 12 nucleotides matching TRBD2. Germline CDR1 and CDR2: SGHTA and FQGTGA. V lost 7 bases to trimming and J lost 5 bases; unmatched junction nucleotides: 5. The CDR3 loop spans 15 amino acids. This chain's CDR3 is CASKASGRDTGELFF. CDR3 nucleotides: TGTGCCAGCAAGGCTAGCGGGAGGGATACCGGGGAGCTGTTTTTT.

V is TRBV14 and J is TRBJ1-1, with 7 positions matching TRBD1. The V segment lost 4 bases and the J segment 1 base; nucleotides outside the gene matches: 9. This CDR3 is 16 amino acids long. Germline V lookup: CDR1 SGHDN, CDR2 FVKESK. DNA for the CDR3: TGTGCCAGCAGCCTCGGGACAGCCTTTTGGAACACTGAAGCTTTCTTT. Protein: CASSLGTAFWNTEAFF.

The gene calls are TRBV27 and TRBJ2-1; TRBD1 aligns across 12 bases. J gave up 7 bases and V 5 bases, and 15 bases lay outside the gene matches. Germline assignment: CDR1 MNHEY and CDR2 SMNVEV (reference sequence). The CDR3 length is 18 residues. CDR3 sequence reads: CASSATGTGGTYSNEQFF. DNA of the CDR3: TGTGCCAGCAGTGCTACCGGGACAGGGGGCACTTATAGTAATGAGCAGTTCTTC.

The CDR3 DNA is TGTGCCACCAGCGTGGACAGGTTCTGGGATACGCAGTATTTT. The encoded protein is CATSVDRFWDTQYF. The chain employs TRBV15 and TRBJ2-3; TRBD1 aligns across 7 bases. CDR1 LNHNV and CDR2 YYDKDF come from the germline V gene (reference sequence). V shed 5 bases and J 6 bases; nucleotides not matched to a gene: 8. The CDR3 runs 14 residues.